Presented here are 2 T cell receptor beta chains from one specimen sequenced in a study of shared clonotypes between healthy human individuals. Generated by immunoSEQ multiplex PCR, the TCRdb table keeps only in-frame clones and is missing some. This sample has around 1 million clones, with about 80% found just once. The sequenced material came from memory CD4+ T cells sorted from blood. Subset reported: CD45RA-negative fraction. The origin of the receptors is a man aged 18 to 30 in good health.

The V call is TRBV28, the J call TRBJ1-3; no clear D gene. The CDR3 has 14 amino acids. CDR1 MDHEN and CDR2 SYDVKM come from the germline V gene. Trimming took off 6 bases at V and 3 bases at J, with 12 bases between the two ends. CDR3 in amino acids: CASRSFDFGNTIYF. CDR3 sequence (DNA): TGTGCCAGCAGATCTTTCGATTTTGGAAACACCATATATTTT.

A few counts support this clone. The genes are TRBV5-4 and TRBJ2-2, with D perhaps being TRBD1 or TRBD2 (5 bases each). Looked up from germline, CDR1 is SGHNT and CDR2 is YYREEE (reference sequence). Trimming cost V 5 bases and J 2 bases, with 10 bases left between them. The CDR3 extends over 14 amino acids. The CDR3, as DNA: TGTGCCAGCAGTCCGGGACCTAACACCGGGGAGCTGTTTTTT. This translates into CASSPGPNTGELFF.